This T cell receptor beta chain was retrieved from a study of cytomegalovirus exposure and HLA in healthy donors. Study information: Findings of an earlier analysis included some 120 million unique TCR beta sequences from about 180 million T cells. General study findings and limits: Rare sequences made up most TCRs, while some public TCRs were found in many donors. A previous analysis found most TCR beta V segments productive roughly 90% or roughly 30% of the time.

Comment on this clone: Its antigen is not known.

The PCR used 60 Vbeta and 13 Jbeta primers. Here immunoSEQ multiplex PCR was the method, and the copy in TCRdb shows in-frame clones only, minus some. The sample has roughly 100,000 clones; about 70% are singletons. Losses at the gene ends were 0 bases for V and 0 bases for J; bases not matched to a gene: 4. Germline lookup yields CDR1 GTSNPN and CDR2 SVGIG (reference sequence). This CDR3 contains 17 residues. The sequence was collected from a man aged 45 to 65 in good health and CMV-seropositive. Sequences were obtained from PBMCs. The V call is TRBV30, the J call TRBJ2-7; TRBD2 agrees at 14 bases. The CDR3 coding sequence is TGTGCCTGGAGTGTAGCTGGGACTAGCGGGAGCTCCTACGAGCAGTACTTC. This encodes CAWSVAGTSGSSYEQYF.